A single sample gave rise to the 27 T cell receptor beta chains below, sequenced in a study of T cells after posttransplantation cyclophosphamide. Cyclophosphamide on days +3 and +4 followed busulfan-fludarabine conditioning and a marrow graft. Data came from immunoSEQ multiplex PCR; TCRdb stores just in-frame clones and leaves some out. The data show some 2,000 clones, 65% to 85% seen once. The sequencing here drew on CD8+ T cells sorted from blood, taken approximately 380 days after allogeneic stem cell transplant with posttransplant cyclophosphamide. Receptors were obtained from a male patient in his fifties who received an allogeneic stem cell transplant from a related donor and was CMV-positive. Some T cells may be graft donor cells.

This chain connects TRBV7-6 to TRBJ2-3; a possible D gene is TRBD2 (6 bases). Trimming left V 8 bases short and J 1 base short, with 13 bases between. This CDR3 comprises 14 residues. CDR1 is SGHVS and CDR2 is FNYEAQ in the germline V gene. Written as DNA, the CDR3 is TGTGCCAGCGCGGGGCGCCAGGGCACAGATACGCAGTATTTT. The encoded protein is CASAGRQGTDTQYF.

This chain links TRBV7-6 with TRBJ2-1, with TRBD2 identical over 13 bases. The CDR3 is made up of 14 amino acids. CDR1 is SGHVS and CDR2 is FNYEAQ in the germline V gene. J lost 15 bases, V lost 6 bases, and 11 bases had no gene match. The CDR3 loop reads CASREGLAGASAFF. The CDR3 region has the DNA TGTGCCAGCAGGGAAGGACTAGCGGGAGCATCTGCGTTCTTC.

The gene calls are TRBV7-8 and TRBJ2-7; 13 bases are shared with TRBD2. The germline V gene encodes CDR1 SGHVS and CDR2 FQNEAQ. The CDR3 is 15 amino acids. The J segment lost 4 bases and the V segment lost 5 bases, leaving 5 bases of the junction unmatched. The CDR3 DNA reads TGTGCCAGCAGCCCCGGGACTAGCGGGGTGTACGAGCAGTACTTC. Residues: CASSPGTSGVYEQYF.

V gene TRBV5-8 combines with J gene TRBJ1-1; D is possibly TRBD1 (5 bases). V gave up 2 bases and J gave up 1 base, with 12 bases separating them. Per the germline V gene, CDR1 is SGHTS and CDR2 is YDEGEE. This CDR3 is 15 amino acids long. This CDR3 is CASSLDRRRNTEAFF. The CDR3 DNA follows: TGTGCCAGCAGCTTAGACAGAAGGAGGAACACTGAAGCTTTCTTT. Full variable domain (missing parts from reference TRBV5-8 and TRBJ1-1): EAGVTQSPTHLIKTRGQQATLRCSPISGHTSVYWYQQALGLGLQFLLWYDEGEERNRGNFPPRFSGRQFPNYSSELNVNALELEDSALYLCASSLDRRRNTEAFFGQGTRLTVV.

This chain uses TRBV19 with TRBJ1-2; the match to TRBD1 covers 8 bases. J was trimmed by 8 bases and V by 6 bases; bases with no gene match: 23. The germline V gene encodes CDR1 LNHDA and CDR2 SQIVND (reference sequence). The CDR3 consists of 18 residues. The CDR3 spells CASRDPRTNGQGLGGYTF. In DNA form, the CDR3 reads TGTGCCAGTAGAGACCCCCGGACCAACGGACAGGGTTTGGGCGGCTACACCTTC.

The chain carries TRBV7-2 and TRBJ2-1, with TRBD1 matching over 8 bases. With 5 bases clipped from V and 4 bases from J, the junction kept 4 bases outside the gene matches. The CDR3 covers 14 residues. Germline V CDR1 and CDR2: SGHTA, FQGNSA. The DNA for the CDR3 is TGTGCCAGCAGCAACACAGGGGGGTACAATGAGCAGTTCTTC. Its translation: CASSNTGGYNEQFF.

V gene TRBV7-6 combines with J gene TRBJ2-1; 13 positions agree with TRBD2. The CDR3 is 16 residues long. With V trimmed by 5 bases and J by 4 bases, 5 bases remained unmatched. The germline V gene encodes CDR1 SGHVS and CDR2 FNYEAQ. This CDR3 reads CASSETSGGPYNEQFF. The CDR3, as DNA: TGTGCCAGCAGCGAGACTAGCGGGGGGCCGTACAATGAGCAGTTCTTC.

The chain couples TRBV27 to TRBJ2-5; 10 positions match TRBD2. This CDR3 comprises 15 residues. Trimming at V came to 3 bases and at J to 4 bases, leaving 5 bases not matched to a gene. Germline V lookup: CDR1 MNHEY, CDR2 SMNVEV (reference sequence). The CDR3 nucleotides read TGTGCCAGCAGTTTCCAGGGACTAGCGAGAGAGACCCAGTACTTC. It encodes CASSFQGLARETQYF.

This chain connects TRBV5-6 to TRBJ2-3, with D possibly being TRBD2 (5 bases). Trimming took off 3 bases at V and 5 bases at J, with 28 bases between the two ends. In germline, CDR1 is SGHDT, CDR2 YYEEEE. The CDR3 has 19 residues. In DNA, the CDR3 is TGTGCCAGCAGCTCACCCACAACGACGGGCCTCGGGGAAGGAGATACGCAGTATTTT. Amino acid sequence: CASSSPTTTGLGEGDTQYF. Using reference TRBV5-6 and TRBJ2-3 for the parts outside the CDR3, the full variable domain is DAGVTQSPTHLIKTRGQQVTLRCSPKSGHDTVSWYQQALGQGPQFIFQYYEEEERQRGNFPDRFSGHQFPNYSSELNVNALLLGDSALYLCASSSPTTTGLGEGDTQYFGPGTRLTVL.

The V gene is TRBV11-1, the J gene TRBJ2-1, with TRBD2 matching over 14 bases. CDR3 length: 16 amino acids. Germline CDR1 and CDR2: SGHAT and FQDESV (reference sequence). V gave up 3 bases and J gave up 5 bases; unmatched junction bases: 3. The CDR3 here is CASSLGLAGVHNEQFF. DNA of the CDR3: TGTGCCAGCAGCTTGGGACTAGCGGGGGTGCACAATGAGCAGTTCTTC.

The chain joins TRBV27 to TRBJ2-7; 8 positions match TRBD1. The J segment lost 5 bases and the V segment lost 6 bases, leaving 6 bases of the junction unmatched. The length of the CDR3 is 13 residues. Germline loops: CDR1 MNHEY, CDR2 SMNVEV (reference sequence). CDR3 bases: TGTGCCAGCAGGGACAGGGACCTCCACGAGCAGTACTTC. Translation gives CASRDRDLHEQYF.

The chain recombines TRBV9 with TRBJ1-2, with 7 bases matching TRBD1. The trim removed 4 bases at V and 2 bases at J, leaving 14 bases unmatched. The CDR3 extends over 17 amino acids. CDR1 and CDR2 from the germline V gene are SGDLS and YYNGEE. The CDR3 DNA is TGTGCCAGCAGCCCCAGACAGGGTGGCCATGAGAACTATGGCTACACCTTC. Translating it yields CASSPRQGGHENYGYTF.

The sample holds a few counts of this clone. This chain joins TRBV6-5 and TRBJ2-1; D possibly corresponds to TRBD2 (5 bases). The CDR3 totals 13 residues. The V gene's germline CDR1 is MNHEY and CDR2 SVGAGI. V was pared by 5 bases and J by 7 bases, with 12 bases between. DNA of the CDR3: TGTGCCAGCAGTGAGGGTAAGGCTAATGAGCAGTTCTTC. Amino acid sequence: CASSEGKANEQFF.

The rearrangement uses TRBV18 and TRBJ2-7, with TRBD1 matching 10 bases. This CDR3 contains 21 residues. Germline V lookup: CDR1 KGHSH, CDR2 LQKENI. Unmatched junction bases numbered 24, after V lost 5 bases and J lost 2 bases. The CDR3 DNA reads as TGTGCCAGCTCAGGCCGAAGACGGTCGGGACAGGGGACCCTATTCACCTACGAGCAGTACTTC. Residues: CASSGRRRSGQGTLFTYEQYF.

The chain is built from TRBV7-9 and TRBJ1-2, with TRBD1 matching 12 bases. CDR1 is SEHNR and CDR2 is FQNEAQ in the germline V gene (reference sequence). The CDR3 consists of 14 residues. V shed 5 bases and J 8 bases; nucleotides not matched to a gene: 6. The CDR3 coding sequence is TGTGCCAGCAGCGCGGGACAGGGGGCGAGAGGCTACACCTTC. Translation: CASSAGQGARGYTF.

The chain has TRBV19 and TRBJ2-1, with 7 nucleotides matching TRBD1. The J segment lost 5 bases and the V segment lost 1 base, leaving 8 bases of the junction unmatched. The CDR3 totals 16 residues. CDR1 is LNHDA, CDR2 SQIVND, per germline (reference sequence). Here the CDR3 reads CASSIVSGQIHNEQFF. For the CDR3, the DNA is TGTGCCAGTAGTATAGTATCGGGACAGATACACAATGAGCAGTTCTTC. The entire variable domain, with the rest obtained from reference TRBV19 and TRBJ2-1, is as follows: DGGITQSPKYLFRKEGQNVTLSCEQNLNHDAMYWYRQDPGQGLRLIYYSQIVNDFQKGDIAEGYSVSREKKESFPLTVTSAQKNPTAFYLCASSIVSGQIHNEQFFGPGTRLTVL.

The chain carries TRBV18 and TRBJ2-7; 8 bases align to TRBD2. The CDR3 length is 16 residues. Looked up from germline, CDR1 is KGHSH and CDR2 is LQKENI. With 3 bases clipped from V and 0 bases from J, the junction kept 7 bases outside the gene matches. The CDR3 DNA reads TGTGCCAGCTCACCGGTCCCCGGGACTAGCTCCTACGAGCAGTACTTC. It is translated as CASSPVPGTSSYEQYF.

The chain is built from TRBV7-9 and TRBJ2-1, with 10 nucleotides matching TRBD1. Germline CDR1 is SEHNR and CDR2 is FQNEAQ (reference sequence). Losses at the gene ends were 1 base for V and 6 bases for J; bases not matched to a gene: 6. This CDR3 has 16 amino acids. DNA for the CDR3: TGTGCCAGCAGCTTAGGGTGGGGACAGGGGACCAATGAGCAGTTCTTC. Residues: CASSLGWGQGTNEQFF.

Remarks on this clone: Different DNA sequences within this sample yield the same CDR3. This chain links TRBV5-4 with TRBJ1-2, with no clear D. This CDR3 has 11 residues. The germline gives CDR1 SGHNT, CDR2 YYREEE (reference sequence). Trimming took 5 bases from V and 5 from J, leaving 7 bases between them. For the CDR3, the DNA is TGTGCCAGCAGGGCGGGGTATGGCTACACCTTC. Translated: CASRAGYGYTF.

The genes are TRBV7-9 and TRBJ2-7; tentatively, D is TRBD2 (5 bases). The CDR3 totals 12 residues. The V end was cut by 6 bases, the J end by 3 bases, with 9 bases between. CDR1 is SEHNR, CDR2 FQNEAQ, per germline (reference sequence). DNA of the CDR3: TGTGCCAGCAGTCGGGATTACTACGAGCAGTACTTC. This sequence encodes CASSRDYYEQYF.

DNA of the CDR3: TGTGCCAGCAGCTTAGCGGGCGGGGGCCCCGACCACAATGAGCAGTTCTTC. Translation: CASSLAGGGPDHNEQFF. This chain connects TRBV7-9 to TRBJ2-1; D possibly corresponds to TRBD2 (7 bases). V dropped 0 bases and J dropped 5 bases, with 17 bases sitting between them. The germline CDR1 and CDR2 sequences are SEHNR and FQNEAQ (reference sequence). This CDR3 contains 17 residues.

The chain employs TRBV6-1 and TRBJ1-2; D call uncertain. This CDR3 comprises 16 residues. Germline CDR1 and CDR2: MNHNS and SASEGT. V dropped 2 bases and J dropped 0 bases, with 13 bases sitting between them. The CDR3 nucleotides read TGTGCCAGCAGTGAAAACCCGCGGCCCGCTAACTATGGCTACACCTTC. This codes for CASSENPRPANYGYTF.

The chain employs TRBV9 and TRBJ2-1; D might be TRBD2 (6 bases). Trimming took off 3 bases at V and 15 bases at J, with 13 bases between the two ends. CDR1 and CDR2 (germline): SGDLS, YYNGEE. There are 11 residues in the CDR3. Here the CDR3 reads CASSDSGSRFF. The CDR3 nucleotides are TGTGCCAGCAGCGACTCCGGGAGCAGGTTCTTC. Variable domain in full (rest from reference TRBV9 and TRBJ2-1): DSGVTQTPKHLITATGQRVTLRCSPRSGDLSVYWYQQSLDQGLQFLIQYYNGEERAKGNILERFSAQQFPDLHSELNLSSLELGDSALYFCASSDSGSRFFGPGTRLTVL.

In this sample, this clone turned up once. The chain has TRBV7-9 and TRBJ2-7; D not certain. The germline V gene encodes CDR1 SEHNR and CDR2 FQNEAQ (reference sequence). This CDR3 spans 11 amino acids. With 7 bases removed from V and 3 bases from J, the gap between germline ends came to 7 bases. DNA of the CDR3: TGTGCCAGCACCGTAATCTACGAGCAGTACTTC. This translates into CASTVIYEQYF.

The chain employs TRBV11-2 and TRBJ2-7; 13 nucleotides agree with TRBD2. The CDR3 has 15 amino acids. V shed 5 bases and J 4 bases; nucleotides not matched to a gene: 5. Germline-derived CDR1 and CDR2 are SGHAT and FQNNGV. CDR3 sequence reads: CASSTTSGGAYEQYF. DNA of the CDR3: TGTGCCAGCAGCACTACTAGCGGGGGGGCTTACGAGCAGTACTTC.

The gene calls are TRBV11-2 and TRBJ2-7; D ambiguous. In germline, CDR1 is SGHAT, CDR2 FQNNGV. V dropped 1 base and J dropped 4 bases, with 8 bases sitting between them. CDR3 length: 13 amino acids. The CDR3 sequence is CASSLGAPYEQYF. The CDR3 bases are TGTGCCAGCAGCTTAGGCGCGCCTTACGAGCAGTACTTC.

V is TRBV9 and J is TRBJ2-3; 14 bases line up with TRBD2. CDR3 length: 15 amino acids. V was pared by 5 bases and J by 4 bases, with 3 bases of the junction left unmatched. CDR1 is SGDLS, CDR2 YYNGEE, per germline. The CDR3 loop reads CASRGLAGGPDTQYF. DNA for the CDR3: TGTGCCAGCAGAGGACTAGCGGGAGGCCCAGATACGCAGTATTTT.